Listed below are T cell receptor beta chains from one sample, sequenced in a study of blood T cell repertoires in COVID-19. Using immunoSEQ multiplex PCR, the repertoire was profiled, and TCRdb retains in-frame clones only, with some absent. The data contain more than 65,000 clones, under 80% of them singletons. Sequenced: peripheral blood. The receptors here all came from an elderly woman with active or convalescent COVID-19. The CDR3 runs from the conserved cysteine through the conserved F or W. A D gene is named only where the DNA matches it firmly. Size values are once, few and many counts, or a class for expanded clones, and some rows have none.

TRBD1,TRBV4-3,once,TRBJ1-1,CASSQFPPTRDRRLNTEAFF,TGCGCCAGCAGCCAATTCCCCCCGACCCGGGACAGAAGATTGAACACTGAAGCTTTCTTT
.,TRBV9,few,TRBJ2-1,CASTPRDSIYNEQFF,TGTGCCAGCACTCCCCGGGACTCCATCTACAATGAGCAGTTCTTC
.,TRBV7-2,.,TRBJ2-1,CASSPLGVLNEQFF,TGTGCCAGCAGCCCACTTGGAGTCTTGAATGAGCAGTTCTTC
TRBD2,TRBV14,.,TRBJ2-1,CASSQGLGTSLFF,TGTGCCAGCAGCCAAGGCCTCGGGACTAGTCTGTTCTTC
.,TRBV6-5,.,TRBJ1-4,CASSFQGLDEKLFF,TGTGCCAGCAGTTTTCAGGGGCTAGATGAAAAACTGTTTTTT
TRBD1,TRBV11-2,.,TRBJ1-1,CASSYRGAGMNTEAFF,TGTGCCAGCAGCTACAGGGGCGCGGGCATGAACACTGAAGCTTTCTTT
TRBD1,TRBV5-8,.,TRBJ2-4,CASSQGALPKNIQYF,TGTGCCAGCAGCCAGGGGGCGTTGCCCAAAAACATTCAGTACTTC
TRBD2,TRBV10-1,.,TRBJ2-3,CANRRTSGVLRTDTQYF,TGCGCCAACCGCCGGACTAGCGGGGTTCTCCGCACAGATACGCAGTATTTT
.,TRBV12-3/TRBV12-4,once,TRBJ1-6,CASSLARDSPLHF,TGTGCCAGCAGTTTGGCCAGGGATTCACCCCTCCACTTT
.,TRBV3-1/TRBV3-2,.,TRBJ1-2,CASSQVVSGMRGYTF,TGTGCCAGCAGCCAAGTAGTGTCGGGGATGAGAGGCTACACCTTC